Below, 20 T cell receptor beta chains from the same sample are listed, as sequenced in a study of Graves' ophthalmopathy and Graves' hyperthyroidism. As the template, RNA transcripts were used to amplify TCR beta CDR3 regions. HTBI primers were employed in first-round RT-PCR, then a second-round multiplex PCR followed. TCRdb re-called the multiplex PCR reads with MiXCR, one entry per CDR3 protein. This table holds over a million distinct CDR3 sequences, about two fifths found once. The sequenced sample consisted of peripheral blood or thyroid tissue (not recorded which). The receptors stem from an adult man with Graves' hyperthyroidism.

This clonotype was counted a few times. The rearrangement uses TRBV25-1 and TRBJ2-1; no definite D call. Germline V gene data show CDR1 as MGHDK and CDR2 as SYGVNS. Trimming pared 5 bases from V and 3 bases from J, leaving 8 bases between. This CDR3 spans 13 amino acids. CDR3 in DNA: TGTGCCAGCAGTCAGAGATACTACAATGAGCAGTTCTTC. Translating it yields CASSQRYYNEQFF.

V and J are TRBV6-1 and TRBJ1-5; the D is unclear. Between the trimmed V and J ends, which lost 11 bases and 7 bases, there was a span of 18 bases. Germline V lookup: CDR1 MNHNS, CDR2 SASEGT. The CDR3 totals 13 residues. Written as DNA, the CDR3 is TGTGCCGGCGGGAAACTGCCTAACCAGCCCCAGCATTTT. Protein: CAGGKLPNQPQHF.

This chain links TRBV29-1 with TRBJ1-2, with unresolved D. This CDR3 is built from 12 residues. Germline CDR1 and CDR2: SQVTM and ANQGSEA. V lost 8 bases to trimming and J lost 2 bases, with 12 bases between them. CDR3 in amino acids: CSLVSPNYGYTF. Here the CDR3 DNA reads TGCAGCTTGGTCAGCCCGAACTATGGCTACACCTTC.

This clonotype was detected ten times or more. The chain's CDR3 is CASSPPLGTGGQETQYF. CDR3 coding DNA: TGTGCCAGCAGCCCCCCCCTGGGGACAGGGGGGCAAGAGACCCAGTACTTC. V is TRBV7-2 and J is TRBJ2-5; TRBD1 agrees at 11 bases. Germline CDR1 and CDR2: SGHTA and FQGNSA. Trimming took 5 bases from V and 2 from J; bases not matched to a gene: 10. The CDR3 is 17 amino acids. The full variable domain, completed using reference TRBV7-2 and TRBJ2-5, is GAGVSQSPSNKVTEKGKDVELRCDPISGHTALYWYRQSLGQGLEFLIYFQGNSAPDKSGLPSDRFSAERTGGSVSTLTIQRTQQEDSAVYLCASSPPLGTGGQETQYFGPGTRLLVL.

This clonotype was seen many times. This rearrangement joins TRBV2 to TRBJ1-5; 7 bases align to TRBD1. CDR3 length: 15 residues. CDR1 SNHLY and CDR2 FYNNEI come from the germline V gene. Losses at the gene ends were 4 bases for V and 7 bases for J; bases not matched to a gene: 10. CDR3 protein: CASSGSQGDRQPQHF. DNA of the CDR3: TGTGCCAGCAGTGGAAGCCAGGGGGATCGGCAGCCCCAGCATTTT.

This clonotype showed up many times. This chain uses TRBV7-9 with TRBJ2-7; 9 positions match TRBD1. CDR3 length equals 15 residues. Germline V gene lookup returns CDR1 SEHNR and CDR2 FQNEAQ (reference sequence). Trimming at V came to 5 bases and at J to 3 bases, leaving 8 bases not matched to a gene. CDR3 nucleotides: TGTGCCAGCAGCGCGGCGGACAGGGGTCTCTACGAGCAGTACTTC. This translates into CASSAADRGLYEQYF. The whole variable domain, filled in from reference TRBV7-9 and TRBJ2-7, reads DTGVSQNPRHKITKRGQNVTFRCDPISEHNRLYWYRQTLGQGPEFLTYFQNEAQLEKSRLLSDRFSAERPKGSFSTLEIQRTEQGDSAMYLCASSAADRGLYEQYFGPGTRLTVT.

The chain is built from TRBV20-1 and TRBJ2-7; the D call may be TRBD1 or TRBD2 (5 bases each). Trimming removed 5 bases at V and 12 bases at J, with 23 bases between. The CDR3 extends over 13 amino acids. Germline CDR1 DFQATT, CDR2 SNEGSKA (reference sequence). The DNA of the CDR3 is TGCAGTGCTTACCGGGACGGATACTCTACAGGGTACTTC. Residues: CSAYRDGYSTGYF.

There are many counts of this clonotype. The gene calls are TRBV5-1 and TRBJ1-1; weak D call: TRBD1 (6 bases). This CDR3 is built from 13 residues. The germline CDR1 and CDR2 sequences are SGHRS and YFSETQ. V dropped 4 bases and J dropped 2 bases, with 9 bases sitting between them. The CDR3 is CASSKGQNTEAFF. CDR3 DNA: TGCGCCAGCAGCAAGGGACAAAACACTGAAGCTTTCTTT.

This clonotype was observed many times. The V call is TRBV7-3, the J call TRBJ2-7; TRBD1 agrees at 8 bases. V was pared by 5 bases and J by 6 bases, with 6 bases of the junction left unmatched. Per the germline V gene, CDR1 is SGHTA and CDR2 is FQGTGA. The length of the CDR3 is 13 residues. CDR3 amino acids: CASSQTGETEQYF. CDR3 sequence (DNA): TGTGCCAGCAGCCAGACAGGGGAGACCGAGCAGTACTTC.

This clonotype was detected many times. The genes are TRBV7-2 and TRBJ2-7; no clear D gene. V lost 2 bases and J lost 2, with 10 bases in between. CDR1 is SGHTA and CDR2 is FQGNSA in the germline V gene. This CDR3 region has 14 residues. CDR3 in DNA: TGTGCCAGCAGCTTATTGCCAGCGCCCTACGAGCAGTACTTC. Translated: CASSLLPAPYEQYF.

Ten or more counts support this clonotype. J is TRBJ1-6 and V is TRBV5-1; D not certain. Germline V CDR1 and CDR2: SGHRS, YFSETQ. The length of the CDR3 is 13 residues. Trimming cost V 0 bases and J 8 bases, with 6 bases left between them. For the CDR3, the DNA is TGCGCCAGCAGCTTGGCCATCGATTCACCCCTCCACTTT. This codes for CASSLAIDSPLHF.

The rearrangement joins TRBV5-1 to TRBJ2-2; D uncertain. The V end lost 3 bases, the J end lost 4 bases, and 10 bases lay between the germline ends. Germline CDR1 SGHRS, CDR2 YFSETQ. This CDR3 comprises 14 residues. CDR3 DNA sequence: TGCGCCAGCAGCTCATCCGGGTTCACCGGGGAGCTGTTTTTT. Amino acids: CASSSSGFTGELFF.

The rearrangement links TRBV29-1 to TRBJ1-3; 7 bases match TRBD1. The CDR3 spans 13 residues. Germline V CDR1 and CDR2: SQVTM, ANQGSEA. J lost 0 bases, V lost 6 bases, and 2 bases had no gene match. CDR3 protein: CSVQGLSGNTIYF. The CDR3 bases are TGCAGCGTACAGGGGCTCTCTGGAAACACCATATATTTT. The entire variable domain, with the rest obtained from reference TRBV29-1 and TRBJ1-3, is as follows: SAVISQKPSRDICQRGTSLTIQCQVDSQVTMMFWYRQQPGQSLTLIATANQGSEATYESGFVIDKFPISRPNLTFSTLTVSNMSPEDSSIYLCSVQGLSGNTIYFGEGSWLTVV.

The sample holds many counts of this clonotype. V is TRBV12-3 or TRBV12-4 and J is TRBJ2-7; a weak D match, TRBD2 (5 bases). V was trimmed by 6 bases and J by 7 bases, leaving 16 bases between them. The CDR3 has 13 amino acids. CDR3 DNA: TGTGCCAGCAGGCAAACACAACGAGGGGAGCAGTACTTC. It encodes CASRQTQRGEQYF.

This clonotype has only a few counts. This rearrangement joins TRBV7-9 to TRBJ2-7; no reliable D call. The CDR3 totals 14 residues. Per the germline V gene, CDR1 is SEHNR and CDR2 is FQNEAQ (reference sequence). Trimming removed 6 bases from V and 6 bases from J, with 18 bases in between. The CDR3 here is CASSSTFGASEQYF. DNA of the CDR3: TGTGCCAGCAGTTCGACATTCGGCGCGAGCGAGCAGTACTTC.

This clonotype has ten or more counts. J is TRBJ2-7 and V is TRBV5-6, with D perhaps assigned TRBD1 or TRBD2 (5 bases each). The CDR3 is made up of 14 amino acids. CDR1 and CDR2 (germline): SGHDT, YYEEEE. The V end was cut by 4 bases, the J end by 3 bases, with 14 bases between. CDR3 nucleotides: TGTGCCAGCAGCCTCCCGGGACGGATCTACGAGCAGTACTTC. Its protein product is CASSLPGRIYEQYF.

Only a few counts were recorded for this clonotype. This rearrangement joins TRBV20-1 to TRBJ2-7; 9 bases line up with TRBD2. Germline V lookup: CDR1 DFQATT, CDR2 SNEGSKA (reference sequence). The CDR3 consists of 14 residues. Losses at the gene ends were 3 bases for V and 2 bases for J; bases not matched to a gene: 5. The CDR3 region is CSASLAGLPYEQYF. In nucleotides, the CDR3 is TGCAGTGCTAGCCTAGCGGGACTTCCCTACGAGCAGTACTTC.

J is TRBJ1-2 and V is TRBV7-9; D unresolved. The CDR3 runs 14 residues. V lost 1 base and J lost 8, with 14 bases in between. Germline CDR1 SEHNR, CDR2 FQNEAQ (reference sequence). CDR3 coding DNA: TGTGCCAGCAGCTTAGGTTTAGGGTCAGACGGCTACACCTTC. The encoded protein is CASSLGLGSDGYTF.

This clonotype was seen a few times. The chain couples TRBV11-2 to TRBJ2-5; D ambiguous. Germline CDR1 SGHAT, CDR2 FQNNGV. V was trimmed by 5 bases and J by 5 bases, leaving 15 bases between them. The CDR3 extends over 14 amino acids. This CDR3 is CASSPLAPAETQYF. DNA for the CDR3: TGTGCCAGCAGCCCGCTGGCACCCGCGGAGACCCAGTACTTC.

The rearrangement links TRBV11-2 to TRBJ1-5; tentative D call: TRBD1 (5 bases). V lost 6 bases to trimming and J lost 5 bases, with 14 bases between them. The CDR3 length is 14 residues. CDR1 is SGHAT, CDR2 FQNNGV, per germline. The CDR3 DNA sequence: TGTGCCAGCAGATCCGGGACCGTCGATCAGCCCCAGCATTTT. Translating gives CASRSGTVDQPQHF. Using reference TRBV11-2 and TRBJ1-5 for the parts outside the CDR3, the full variable domain is EAGVAQSPRYKIIEKRQSVAFWCNPISGHATLYWYQQILGQGPKLLIQFQNNGVVDDSQLPKDRFSAERLKGVDSTLKIQPAKLEDSAVYLCASRSGTVDQPQHFGDGTRLSIL.